The 30 T cell receptor beta chains given below trace back to one sample, sequenced in a study of identical twins. In TCRdb, the 5' RACE reads were re-called with MiXCR into one record per CDR3 protein. The sample lists 450,000 or so distinct CDR3 sequences; about 14% were seen once. These sequences were also reported in another study, on yellow fever vaccine responses in identical twins.

Sequencing was performed on CD4+ T cells sorted from blood. The receptor source for this set is a woman in her late teens or twenties in good health.

This clonotype was seen many times. The CDR3: CASSPAGGLGGELFF. The CDR3 DNA reads TGTGCCAGCAGTCCGGCGGGGGGCTTGGGCGGGGAGCTGTTTTTT. The chain couples TRBV12-3 or TRBV12-4 to TRBJ2-2; 8 nucleotides match TRBD2. The ends lost 5 bases at V and 7 bases at J; junction bases unmatched: 9. There are 15 residues in the CDR3.

This clonotype was seen a few times. The J gene is TRBJ2-5, the V gene TRBV11-1; 11 positions agree with TRBD2. V gave up 3 bases and J gave up 1 base; unmatched junction bases: 13. CDR3 length: 19 amino acids. In germline, CDR1 is SGHAT, CDR2 FQDESV (reference sequence). CDR3: CASSFSSGRSIGPQETQYF. The CDR3 DNA sequence: TGTGCCAGCAGCTTTTCTAGCGGGAGGTCCATTGGGCCCCAAGAGACCCAGTACTTC.

This clonotype has more than one count but fewer than ten. The V and J genes are TRBV19 and TRBJ2-3; D remains ambiguous. This CDR3 region has 16 residues. With 7 bases removed from V and 7 bases from J, the gap between germline ends came to 24 bases. Germline CDR1 and CDR2: LNHDA and SQIVND (reference sequence). The CDR3 DNA is TGTGCCAGTACGTACCCCTCTGGTGGGGTCGGGTATACGCAGTATTTT. As protein: CASTYPSGGVGYTQYF.

The chain joins TRBV24-1 to TRBJ2-1, with TRBD2 identical over 8 bases. Germline CDR1 and CDR2: KGHDR and SFDVKD. After removal of 3 bases from V and 8 bases from J, the junction contained 14 bases not matched to a gene. CDR3 size: 17 residues. CDR3 amino acids: CATSDPGPGLGADEQFF. The CDR3 DNA reads as TGTGCCACCAGTGATCCGGGACCGGGACTAGGCGCAGATGAGCAGTTCTTC.

The V and J genes are TRBV12-3 or TRBV12-4 and TRBJ2-3, with 9 nucleotides matching TRBD2. CDR3 size: 17 residues. J gave up 4 bases and V 3 bases, and 11 bases lay outside the gene matches. The CDR3 region is CASSFQAGLAAPDTQYF. CDR3 DNA: TGTGCCAGCAGTTTCCAAGCGGGACTAGCAGCTCCAGATACGCAGTATTTT.

Only a few counts were recorded for this clonotype. Here the CDR3 reads CATSPRQGLPGELFF. CDR3 in DNA: TGTGCCACCAGCCCGAGACAGGGCCTGCCCGGGGAGCTGTTTTTT. This chain uses TRBV24-1 with TRBJ2-2, with TRBD1 matching 7 bases. CDR1 and CDR2 (germline): KGHDR, SFDVKD. The CDR3 totals 15 residues. The trim removed 7 bases at V and 6 bases at J, leaving 10 bases unmatched.

In this sample, this clonotype turned up many times. J is TRBJ2-2 and V is TRBV6-2 or TRBV6-3; the D gene is possibly TRBD2 (5 bases). Trimming left V 7 bases short and J 2 bases short, with 11 bases between. The CDR3 has 14 residues. Germline loops: CDR1 MNHEY, CDR2 SVGEGT. The CDR3 loop is CASIRRENTGELFF. Here the CDR3 DNA reads TGTGCCAGCATTCGACGGGAAAACACCGGGGAGCTGTTTTTT.

In this sample, this clonotype turned up a few times. This chain connects TRBV20-1 to TRBJ2-5; D gene ambiguous. With 3 bases removed from V and 1 base from J, the gap between germline ends came to 6 bases. This CDR3 region has 12 residues. Germline CDR1 reads DFQATT; CDR2 reads SNEGSKA (reference sequence). The CDR3 loop is CSASPPQETQYF. The DNA of the CDR3 is TGCAGTGCTAGCCCACCCCAAGAGACCCAGTACTTC.

This clonotype has just a few counts. The rearrangement links TRBV2 to TRBJ2-7, with TRBD1 matching over 9 bases. The germline gives CDR1 SNHLY, CDR2 FYNNEI. J lost 5 bases, V lost 4 bases, and 9 bases had no gene match. The CDR3 spans 15 residues. The CDR3 nucleotides read TGTGCCAGCAGTGTAGTGGGACAGGGATTGCACGAGCAGTACTTC. It specifies CASSVVGQGLHEQYF.

The V and J genes are TRBV7-2 and TRBJ2-1; D is uncertain. The germline CDR1 and CDR2 sequences are SGHTA and FQGNSA. With 8 bases removed from V and 3 bases from J, the gap between germline ends came to 5 bases. CDR3 size: 11 residues. Here the CDR3 DNA reads TGTGCCAGCTTGAACTACAATGAGCAGTTCTTC. Translated, it gives CASLNYNEQFF.

This clonotype was seen once. This chain uses TRBV20-1 with TRBJ2-1; no clear D. Trimming left V 0 bases short and J 0 bases short, with 15 bases between. The germline CDR1 and CDR2 sequences are DFQATT and SNEGSKA (reference sequence). The CDR3 is 17 residues long. The CDR3 nucleotides read TGCAGTGCTAGAGAGGTAGGCGCCCGCCCCTCCTACAATGAGCAGTTCTTC. This codes for CSAREVGARPSYNEQFF.

This clonotype was seen only a few times. This chain joins TRBV7-3 and TRBJ2-3; D gene unclear. Germline CDR1 is SGHTA and CDR2 is FQGTGA. V was shortened by 4 bases and J by 2 bases, with 7 bases between the two germline ends. There are 13 residues in the CDR3. The CDR3 spells CASSSSNTDTQYF. In DNA form, the CDR3 reads TGTGCCAGCAGCTCGTCGAACACAGATACGCAGTATTTT.

This clonotype was detected a few times. The chain joins TRBV24-1 to TRBJ2-4; tentative D call: TRBD1 (6 bases). Trimming removed 3 bases from V and 0 bases from J, with 8 bases in between. The CDR3 totals 15 residues. Germline CDR1 is KGHDR and CDR2 is SFDVKD. CDR3 residues: CATSDGQLAKNIQYF. The CDR3 bases are TGTGCCACCAGTGATGGACAGCTAGCCAAAAACATTCAGTACTTC.

This chain links TRBV28 with TRBJ2-6, with D maybe TRBD2 (5 bases). The CDR3 is 14 residues long. The V end lost 6 bases, the J end lost 9 bases, and 15 bases lay between the germline ends. In germline, CDR1 is MDHEN, CDR2 SYDVKM. This CDR3 reads CASRTPGSGNVLTF. CDR3 DNA: TGTGCCAGCAGGACCCCGGGATCGGGCAACGTCCTGACTTTC. Supplemented by reference TRBV28 and TRBJ2-6, the full variable domain reads DVKVTQSSRYLVKRTGEKVFLECVQDMDHENMFWYRQDPGLGLRLIYFSYDVKMKEKGDIPEGYSVSREKKERFSLILESASTNQTSMYLCASRTPGSGNVLTFGAGSRLTVL.

J is TRBJ1-1 and V is TRBV11-1, with 10 bases identical to TRBD1. After removal of 5 bases from V and 3 bases from J, the junction contained 6 bases not matched to a gene. Per germline, CDR1 SGHAT and CDR2 FQDESV (reference sequence). The CDR3 runs 15 residues. DNA for the CDR3: TGTGCCAGCAGCCAGGGACAGGGGAGGGACACTGAAGCTTTCTTT. Residues: CASSQGQGRDTEAFF.

In regard to this clonotype: A much bigger clone sits one base away, suggesting this may be a read error. The V gene is TRBV5-1, the J gene TRBJ2-3; D remains unclear. CDR3 length equals 14 residues. V was pared by 0 bases and J by 4 bases, with 9 bases between. CDR1 is SGHRS and CDR2 is YFSETQ in the germline V gene. CDR3 protein: CASSLDLGSDTQYF. As DNA, the CDR3 is TGCGCCAGCAGCTTGGATTTGGGTTCAGATACGCAGTATTTT.

This clonotype has only a few counts. The CDR3 loop reads CSARVPYQGTYEQYF. The CDR3 DNA reads TGCAGTGCTAGAGTCCCTTACCAGGGCACCTACGAGCAGTACTTC. The rearrangement links TRBV20-1 to TRBJ2-7, with a tentative D call TRBD1 (5 bases). V was cut by 1 base and J by 2 bases, with 15 bases left in between. The CDR3 has 15 amino acids. CDR1 is DFQATT and CDR2 is SNEGSKA in the germline V gene (reference sequence).

This clonotype came up a few times. The V call is TRBV6-2 or TRBV6-3, the J call TRBJ2-7, with 11 nucleotides matching TRBD2. CDR3 length: 15 amino acids. Trimming cost V 6 bases and J 0 bases; bases outside gene matches: 4. CDR1 and CDR2 (germline): MNHEY, SVGEGT. The CDR3 loop reads CASRSLAGGSYEQYF. Written as DNA, the CDR3 is TGTGCCAGCAGAAGCCTAGCGGGAGGCTCCTACGAGCAGTACTTC.

This clonotype was found a few times. The chain employs TRBV25-1 and TRBJ1-3; no reliable D call. The germline V gene encodes CDR1 MGHDK and CDR2 SYGVNS. This CDR3 has 12 residues. V was trimmed by 1 base and J by 5 bases, leaving 3 bases between them. The CDR3 DNA follows: TGTGCCAGCAGTGAATCTAGAAACACCATATATTTT. This codes for CASSESRNTIYF.

This clonotype was recorded at least ten times. The chain uses TRBV7-2 and TRBJ2-3, with a tentative D call TRBD1 (6 bases). Germline V gene sequence: CDR1 SGHTA, CDR2 FQGNSA. The CDR3 is 17 amino acids. Trimming took off 5 bases at V and 2 bases at J, with 20 bases between the two ends. CDR3 sequence: CASSPKGTGQTTDTQYF. DNA for the CDR3: TGTGCCAGCAGCCCCAAGGGAACGGGACAAACCACAGATACGCAGTATTTT.

This clonotype was counted a few times. The V and J genes are TRBV19 and TRBJ2-1, with 9 bases identical to TRBD2. This CDR3 contains 14 residues. The ends lost 6 bases at V and 4 bases at J; junction bases unmatched: 4. Looked up from germline, CDR1 is LNHDA and CDR2 is SQIVND (reference sequence). In DNA, the CDR3 is TGTGCCAGTAGAAAGCGGGAGGCTTACAATGAGCAGTTCTTC. It specifies CASRKREAYNEQFF.

Only a few counts were recorded for this clonotype. CDR3 sequence reads: CASSRQVRYNEQFF. CDR3 coding DNA: TGTGCCAGCAGTCGACAGGTTCGCTACAATGAGCAGTTCTTC. V usage is TRBV6-1 and J usage is TRBJ2-1; maybe TRBD1 (6 bases). V lost 5 bases and J 3 bases, leaving 11 bases between the germline ends. The CDR3 spans 14 residues. Looked up from germline, CDR1 is MNHNS and CDR2 is SASEGT.

This clonotype has more than one count but fewer than ten. The chain recombines TRBV24-1 with TRBJ2-3, with 7 bases identical to TRBD2. Germline lookup yields CDR1 KGHDR and CDR2 SFDVKD. The CDR3 extends over 15 amino acids. V trimming: 0 bases; J trimming: 2 bases; junction bases outside the gene matches: 1. The CDR3 sequence: CATSDLGDYTDTQYF. The CDR3 DNA sequence: TGTGCCACCAGTGATTTGGGGGACTACACAGATACGCAGTATTTT.

Many counts were recorded for this clonotype. The chain uses TRBV29-1 and TRBJ1-2, with 10 bases lining up with TRBD1. V was pared by 6 bases and J by 4 bases, with 8 bases of the junction left unmatched. Germline CDR1 SQVTM, CDR2 ANQGSEA. The CDR3 runs to 14 residues. CDR3 DNA: TGCAGCGTCTTAGGGGACAGGGGTCCCTATGGCTACACCTTC. Translated: CSVLGDRGPYGYTF. The complete variable domain, with remaining parts taken from reference TRBV29-1 and TRBJ1-2, reads SAVISQKPSRDICQRGTSLTIQCQVDSQVTMMFWYRQQPGQSLTLIATANQGSEATYESGFVIDKFPISRPNLTFSTLTVSNMSPEDSSIYLCSVLGDRGPYGYTFGSGTRLTVV.

The rearrangement links TRBV27 to TRBJ2-7, with D perhaps TRBD2 (5 bases). Germline CDR1 is MNHEY and CDR2 is SMNVEV (reference sequence). The CDR3 spans 14 residues. Trimming cost V 5 bases and J 5 bases, with 16 bases left between them. CDR3 sequence: CASSPPRGIDEQYF. The CDR3 DNA reads TGTGCCAGCAGTCCCCCCCGGGGTATCGACGAGCAGTACTTC.

Many counts were recorded for this clonotype. The CDR3 here is CSVDLSSQGTGELFF. CDR3 in DNA: TGCAGCGTTGATCTGAGCTCTCAAGGCACCGGGGAGCTGTTTTTT. The V gene is TRBV29-1, the J gene TRBJ2-2; no reliable D call. The CDR3 spans 15 residues. In germline, CDR1 is SQVTM, CDR2 ANQGSEA. V was cut by 3 bases and J by 4 bases, with 15 bases left in between.

This clonotype was found a few times. The genes are TRBV29-1 and TRBJ2-3, with D unclear. V was pared by 4 bases and J by 6 bases, with 14 bases between. Germline assignment: CDR1 SQVTM and CDR2 ANQGSEA. CDR3 length equals 13 residues. CDR3 nucleotides: TGCAGCGTTGTTGTCAGTTGGTTGGATACGCAGTATTTT. Residues: CSVVVSWLDTQYF.

The rearrangement uses TRBV29-1 and TRBJ2-1; possibly TRBD1 for D (5 bases). Per the germline V gene, CDR1 is SQVTM and CDR2 is ANQGSEA. The V and J ends lost 4 bases and 9 bases respectively, with 7 bases between them. The CDR3 length is 10 residues. For the CDR3, the DNA is TGCAGCGTTGCGGACATTGAGCAGTTCTTC. This codes for CSVADIEQFF.

This clonotype was detected ten times or more. The chain uses TRBV25-1 and TRBJ2-1; D uncertain. V lost 3 bases and J lost 3, with 3 bases in between. This CDR3 is 12 amino acids long. The germline V gene encodes CDR1 MGHDK and CDR2 SYGVNS. This chain's CDR3 is CASSEGYNEQFF. CDR3 DNA: TGTGCCAGCAGTGAGGGCTACAATGAGCAGTTCTTC. The variable domain in full, with the rest retrieved from reference TRBV25-1 and TRBJ2-1, is EADIYQTPRYLVIGTGKKITLECSQTMGHDKMYWYQQDPGMELHLIHYSYGVNSTEKGDLSSESTVSRIRTEHFPLTLESARPSHTSQYLCASSEGYNEQFFGPGTRLTVL.

This clonotype has ten or more counts. The chain couples TRBV5-1 to TRBJ2-7; maybe TRBD1 (6 bases). This CDR3 has 13 residues. V was shortened by 4 bases and J by 3 bases, with 11 bases between the two germline ends. Germline CDR1 is SGHRS and CDR2 is YFSETQ. This CDR3 reads CASSQDSFYEQYF. The CDR3 DNA is TGCGCCAGCAGCCAGGACAGTTTCTACGAGCAGTACTTC.